The 22 T cell receptor beta chains given below trace back to one sample, sequenced in a study of OX40 agonist ivuxolimab in advanced cancers. Clones were read by immunoSEQ multiplex PCR, and TCRdb kept only the in-frame ones, dropping some. The sample holds about 110,000 clones; around 93% are singletons and the top ten take 0.66%. The starting material was CD4+ or CD8+ T cells sorted from blood, obtained in a trial of the OX40 agonist ivuxolimab. Receptor source: an adult with an advanced solid tumor such as melanoma, head and neck, liver or kidney cancer.

The chain is built from TRBV10-1 and TRBJ2-3; a possible D gene is TRBD2 (6 bases). Trimming left V 0 bases short and J 5 bases short, with 18 bases between. This CDR3 has 17 residues. Germline CDR1 is WNHNN and CDR2 is SYGVQD (reference sequence). CDR3 amino acids: CASSESGRGVKRDTQYF. The DNA of the CDR3 is TGCGCCAGCAGTGAGTCGGGGCGCGGGGTTAAGAGAGATACGCAGTATTTT.

V and J are TRBV6-1 and TRBJ2-7; D remains ambiguous. The CDR3 extends over 13 amino acids. Germline assignment: CDR1 MNHNS and CDR2 SASEGT. Trimming took off 6 bases at V and 1 base at J, with 10 bases between the two ends. In nucleotides, the CDR3 is TGTGCCAGCAGGGGAACAGCATCCTACGAGCAGTACTTC. As protein: CASRGTASYEQYF.

The chain employs TRBV6-6 and TRBJ1-2; D remains unclear. CDR3 length: 15 residues. V was trimmed by 6 bases and J by 1 base, leaving 15 bases between them. Per germline, CDR1 MNHNY and CDR2 SVGAGI (reference sequence). The CDR3 region has the DNA TGTGCCAGCAGACCCGGGCCTAACCTTAACTATGGCTACACCTTC. Translating gives CASRPGPNLNYGYTF.

This clone was recorded only once. The chain joins TRBV5-1 to TRBJ1-5; tentatively, D is TRBD1 (6 bases). The CDR3 contains 14 residues. CDR1 is SGHRS and CDR2 is YFSETQ in the germline V gene. Trimming pared 2 bases from V and 4 bases from J, leaving 10 bases between. Here the CDR3 DNA reads TGCGCCAGCAGCTTCGGGACACCGAATCAGCCCCAGCATTTT. Protein sequence: CASSFGTPNQPQHF.

The chain uses TRBV2 and TRBJ1-5; no firm D call. Trimming removed 4 bases at V and 2 bases at J, with 12 bases between. The germline V gene encodes CDR1 SNHLY and CDR2 FYNNEI. CDR3 size: 15 residues. The CDR3 sequence: CASSVEGYGNQPQHF. The CDR3 DNA reads TGTGCCAGCAGTGTGGAGGGCTATGGCAATCAGCCCCAGCATTTT.

CDR3 region: CAWGPQFEQYF. Written as DNA, the CDR3 is TGTGCCTGGGGGCCACAATTTGAGCAGTACTTC. The chain combines TRBV30 with TRBJ2-7; no clear D. Germline V gene lookup returns CDR1 GTSNPN and CDR2 SVGIG (reference sequence). The CDR3 is made up of 11 amino acids. Trimming cost V 5 bases and J 7 bases, with 12 bases left between them.

The chain recombines TRBV10-2 with TRBJ2-5; D gene ambiguous. The germline V and J ends were trimmed by 5 bases and 1 base, with 2 bases remaining between them. The V gene's germline CDR1 is WSHSY and CDR2 SAAADI. The CDR3 sequence is 11 residues long. CDR3 bases: TGCGCCAGCAGTCGCCAAGAGACCCAGTACTTC. This codes for CASSRQETQYF.

The chain joins TRBV5-5 to TRBJ2-3; D unclear. Germline-derived CDR1 and CDR2 are SGHKS and YYEKEE (reference sequence). The CDR3 loop spans 15 amino acids. V lost 6 bases to trimming and J lost 1 base, with 15 bases between them. This chain's CDR3 is CASTHLLGGTDTQYF. CDR3 in DNA: TGTGCCAGCACCCACCTTCTCGGAGGCACAGATACGCAGTATTTT.

Worth noting for this clone: Other DNA variants within this sample encode the same CDR3. The chain employs TRBV30 and TRBJ2-3, with 9 bases identical to TRBD2. CDR3 length equals 15 residues. With 4 bases clipped from V and 4 bases from J, the junction kept 9 bases outside the gene matches. The V gene's germline CDR1 is GTSNPN and CDR2 SVGIG (reference sequence). The CDR3 loop reads CAWNGAGGLADTQYF. DNA of the CDR3: TGTGCCTGGAACGGGGCGGGGGGGCTCGCAGATACGCAGTATTTT.

The V gene is TRBV18, the J gene TRBJ1-2; 12 bases map to TRBD1. The CDR3 consists of 18 residues. The J segment lost 10 bases and the V segment lost 0 bases, leaving 15 bases of the junction unmatched. Germline lookup yields CDR1 KGHSH and CDR2 LQKENI. Here the CDR3 DNA reads TGTGCCAGCTCACCACCGAACCTCGGGCAGGGGACAGGGGGCGACTACACCTTC. The encoded protein is CASSPPNLGQGTGGDYTF.

The V call is TRBV2, the J call TRBJ1-6; D is ambiguous. This CDR3 spans 16 amino acids. V dropped 1 base and J dropped 6 bases, with 13 bases sitting between them. Germline assignment: CDR1 SNHLY and CDR2 FYNNEI. This CDR3 is CASSEEPGIVNSPLHF. As DNA, the CDR3 is TGTGCCAGCAGTGAAGAACCGGGGATCGTTAATTCACCCCTCCACTTT.

The chain combines TRBV5-1 with TRBJ2-7; 8 bases map to TRBD2. The CDR3 has 15 amino acids. The ends lost 1 base at V and 5 bases at J; junction bases unmatched: 8. Germline V gene sequence: CDR1 SGHRS, CDR2 YFSETQ. The CDR3 DNA is TGCGCCAGCAGCTTGTCGGGGGGGCTCAGCCACGAGCAGTACTTC. Its protein is CASSLSGGLSHEQYF.

This clone occurred a few times. This rearrangement joins TRBV19 to TRBJ2-1; 10 positions agree with TRBD1. The CDR3 length is 17 residues. V gave up 2 bases and J gave up 4 bases; unmatched junction bases: 8. Per the germline V gene, CDR1 is LNHDA and CDR2 is SQIVND (reference sequence). CDR3 in DNA: TGTGCCAGTAGTATAAACTACCCGGGACAGGGGTACAATGAGCAGTTCTTC. Its protein is CASSINYPGQGYNEQFF.

V gene TRBV7-2 combines with J gene TRBJ2-7; TRBD2 agrees at 12 bases. V shed 8 bases and J 3 bases; nucleotides not matched to a gene: 17. CDR1 is SGHTA, CDR2 FQGNSA, per germline. CDR3 length equals 18 residues. The DNA of the CDR3 is TGTGCCAGCCCAGGGAGAGGACTAGCGGGAAGGACCCGCTACGAGCAGTACTTC. Translated: CASPGRGLAGRTRYEQYF.

The rearrangement links TRBV19 to TRBJ1-5; D is ambiguous. Per the germline V gene, CDR1 is LNHDA and CDR2 is SQIVND (reference sequence). CDR3 length: 15 residues. With 3 bases removed from V and 0 bases from J, the gap between germline ends came to 9 bases. Here the CDR3 reads CASSMEGFSNQPQHF. Here the CDR3 DNA reads TGTGCCAGTAGTATGGAGGGATTTAGCAATCAGCCCCAGCATTTT.

The chain is built from TRBV4-1 and TRBJ2-3, with D unresolved. The CDR3 covers 15 residues. Between the trimmed V and J ends, which lost 0 bases and 3 bases, there was a span of 10 bases. CDR1 is MGHRA, CDR2 YSYEKL, per germline. The CDR3 bases are TGCGCCAGCAGCCAAGACTTTCCCGGAACAGATACGCAGTATTTT. It is translated as CASSQDFPGTDTQYF.

The DNA of the CDR3 is TGCGCCAGCAGCCCTCTTAGGGACACAGATACGCAGTATTTT. Translated, it gives CASSPLRDTDTQYF. This chain joins TRBV5-1 and TRBJ2-3; D unresolved. Trimming cost V 4 bases and J 2 bases, with 11 bases left between them. CDR1 is SGHRS and CDR2 is YFSETQ in the germline V gene. The CDR3 runs 14 residues.

V and J are TRBV2 and TRBJ1-4; 11 bases fit TRBD1. V trimming: 7 bases; J trimming: 4 bases; junction bases outside the gene matches: 20. The length of the CDR3 is 20 residues. From germline, CDR1 is SNHLY and CDR2 FYNNEI. Here the CDR3 reads CASTRRPVGQGAGINEKLFF. The CDR3 DNA sequence: TGTGCCAGCACGAGAAGGCCCGTTGGACAGGGGGCAGGTATTAATGAAAAACTGTTTTTT.

In its sample, this clone was seen once. The V gene is TRBV5-1, the J gene TRBJ2-1; 7 bases align to TRBD1. Germline V gene data show CDR1 as SGHRS and CDR2 as YFSETQ. Trimming cost V 0 bases and J 7 bases; bases outside gene matches: 7. The CDR3 sequence is 15 residues long. The CDR3 nucleotides are TGCGCCAGCAGCTTGGATGGCTGGGACAGAAATGAGCAGTTCTTC. Translation: CASSLDGWDRNEQFF.

V and J are TRBV5-4 and TRBJ2-5; the match to TRBD2 covers 10 bases. This CDR3 comprises 15 residues. The V segment lost 5 bases and the J segment 2 bases; nucleotides outside the gene matches: 6. Germline CDR1 and CDR2: SGHNT and YYREEE (reference sequence). The DNA of the CDR3 is TGTGCCAGCAGGCGGACTAGCGGACTTCAAGAGACCCAGTACTTC. Translating it yields CASRRTSGLQETQYF.

The chain combines TRBV2 with TRBJ2-5; D tentatively reads TRBD1 or TRBD2 (5 bases each). Germline CDR1 is SNHLY and CDR2 is FYNNEI. The V end was cut by 2 bases, the J end by 2 bases, with 12 bases between. This CDR3 contains 15 residues. The CDR3 loop reads CASSEKRGTQETQYF. The CDR3 DNA reads as TGTGCCAGCAGTGAAAAACGAGGGACGCAAGAGACCCAGTACTTC.

The V and J genes are TRBV5-1 and TRBJ2-3; 9 bases match TRBD2. The CDR3 has 15 amino acids. Looked up from germline, CDR1 is SGHRS and CDR2 is YFSETQ. Trimming at V came to 4 bases and at J to 0 bases, leaving 3 bases not matched to a gene. The CDR3: CASSPSGTSTDTQYF. In nucleotides, the CDR3 is TGCGCCAGCAGCCCTAGCGGGACTAGCACAGATACGCAGTATTTT.